The T cell receptor (beta chain) described here comes from a study of blood T cell repertoires in COVID-19. The overall study: PBMCs, B-cell-depleted T cells, or T cells provided the cDNA or gDNA that made up the material.

The table came from immunoSEQ multiplex PCR; TCRdb's copy has only in-frame clones and leaves some out. The data contain approximately 270,000 clones, more than 85% of them singletons. The CDR3 covers 13 residues. Germline loops: CDR1 MRHNA, CDR2 SNTAGT. The receptor was isolated from a man between 25 and 39 years old with acute or convalescent COVID-19. What was sequenced was peripheral blood. This sequence joins TRBV6-4 and TRBJ2-3; 7 nucleotides match TRBD2. CDR3 amino acids: CVGSGDDTDTQYF. CDR3 DNA sequence: TGTGTCGGGAGCGGGGATGACACAGATACGCAGTATTTT.